Presented here are 8 T cell receptor beta chains from one specimen sequenced in a study of blood T cell repertoires in COVID-19. TCRdb keeps only in-frame clones here, not all; method: immunoSEQ multiplex PCR. The sample includes approximately 120,000 clones, 75% to 90% seen only once; the top ten take approximately 18%. Sequencing was performed on peripheral blood. Receptors were obtained from a woman in her fifties or sixties with acute or convalescent COVID-19.

J is TRBJ1-4 and V is TRBV19; D unresolved. CDR3 length: 13 amino acids. Trimming left V 3 bases short and J 8 bases short, with 10 bases between. Germline V gene sequence: CDR1 LNHDA, CDR2 SQIVND (reference sequence). The CDR3 is CASSILSNEKLFF. In DNA, the CDR3 is TGTGCCAGTAGTATCCTATCGAACGAAAAACTGTTTTTT.

V usage is TRBV28 and J usage is TRBJ1-4, with D possibly TRBD1 on 6 matching bases. Deletions cut 6 bases from V and 8 bases from J, with 16 bases between. The germline V gene encodes CDR1 MDHEN and CDR2 SYDVKM. The CDR3 is 14 residues long. CDR3 amino acids: CASSLQWGPEKLFF. In DNA form, the CDR3 reads TGTGCCAGCAGCCTTCAATGGGGGCCGGAAAAACTGTTTTTT.

J is TRBJ2-1 and V is TRBV5-1; D may be TRBD2 (6 bases). V gave up 4 bases and J gave up 9 bases, with 14 bases separating them. This CDR3 spans 13 amino acids. From germline, CDR1 is SGHRS and CDR2 YFSETQ. CDR3 nucleotides: TGCGCCAGCAGCCTCGTTGGGGGAGGTGAGCAGTTCTTC. It encodes CASSLVGGGEQFF.

Written as DNA, the CDR3 is TGTGCCAGCAGCCCAAATAGCGGGAGGGCCGGGGGGAATGAGCAGTTCTTC. Translated, it gives CASSPNSGRAGGNEQFF. The chain has TRBV28 and TRBJ2-1; the match to TRBD2 covers 11 bases. The germline CDR1 and CDR2 sequences are MDHEN and SYDVKM. J lost 7 bases, V lost 6 bases, and 14 bases had no gene match. The CDR3 sequence is 17 residues long. The full variable domain, with the rest looked up from reference TRBV28 and TRBJ2-1, is DVKVTQSSRYLVKRTGEKVFLECVQDMDHENMFWYRQDPGLGLRLIYFSYDVKMKEKGDIPEGYSVSREKKERFSLILESASTNQTSMYLCASSPNSGRAGGNEQFFGPGTRLTVL.

This clone was seen once. This chain links TRBV7-3 with TRBJ1-1; D is uncertain. The CDR3 has 15 residues. The germline CDR1 and CDR2 sequences are SGHTA and FQGTGA. With 5 bases removed from V and 2 bases from J, the gap between germline ends came to 15 bases. The CDR3 DNA sequence: TGTGCCAGCAGCCTGAGGGTGGGTATTAACACTGAAGCTTTCTTT. Protein product: CASSLRVGINTEAFF.

This rearrangement joins TRBV9 to TRBJ1-6, with D perhaps matching TRBD1 (5 bases). This CDR3 has 14 residues. CDR1 and CDR2 from the germline V gene are SGDLS and YYNGEE. Trimming took off 3 bases at V and 10 bases at J, with 14 bases between the two ends. As DNA, the CDR3 is TGTGCCAGCAGCGACGGAGTGCCAGGGTCACCCCTCCACTTT. Amino acids: CASSDGVPGSPLHF.

The V call is TRBV7-3, the J call TRBJ1-2; 8 positions agree with TRBD1. J was trimmed by 6 bases and V by 7 bases; bases with no gene match: 7. This CDR3 contains 13 residues. Germline V gene data show CDR1 as SGHTA and CDR2 as FQGTGA. CDR3 sequence reads: CASKDRVSNGYTF. CDR3 sequence (DNA): TGTGCCAGCAAGGACAGGGTATCGAATGGCTACACCTTC.

This clone has just one count. J is TRBJ2-5 and V is TRBV28; TRBD2 aligns across 10 bases. With V trimmed by 8 bases and J by 5 bases, 8 bases remained unmatched. Per the germline V gene, CDR1 is MDHEN and CDR2 is SYDVKM. The CDR3 runs to 14 residues. CDR3 loop: CASGIGTSAETQYF. In DNA form, the CDR3 reads TGTGCCAGCGGAATAGGGACTAGCGCCGAGACCCAGTACTTC.